This T cell receptor (beta chain) appears in the sequencing data of a study of T-cell reconstitution after alpha-beta-depleted transplantation in children. Researchers prepared the TCRbeta library using unique molecular identifiers, the study reports. In TCRdb, the PCR reads were re-called with MiXCR into one record per CDR3 protein. Of a few hundred thousand distinct CDR3 sequences in the sample, roughly 13% were seen once. In its sample, this clonotype was seen a few times. Germline V gives CDR1 LNHDA, CDR2 SQIVND (reference sequence). The CDR3 length is 14 residues. Deletions cut 3 bases from V and 5 bases from J, with 11 bases between.

The sequences come from PBMCs, collected from the stem cell graft. The chain recombines TRBV19 with TRBJ1-5; D might be TRBD1 (6 bases). The clonotype was recovered from a human donor who donated a stem cell graft to a child with Fanconi anemia. In nucleotides, the CDR3 is TGTGCCAGTAGTATCAGGGGATTATATCAGCCCCAGCATTTT. This sequence encodes CASSIRGLYQPQHF.